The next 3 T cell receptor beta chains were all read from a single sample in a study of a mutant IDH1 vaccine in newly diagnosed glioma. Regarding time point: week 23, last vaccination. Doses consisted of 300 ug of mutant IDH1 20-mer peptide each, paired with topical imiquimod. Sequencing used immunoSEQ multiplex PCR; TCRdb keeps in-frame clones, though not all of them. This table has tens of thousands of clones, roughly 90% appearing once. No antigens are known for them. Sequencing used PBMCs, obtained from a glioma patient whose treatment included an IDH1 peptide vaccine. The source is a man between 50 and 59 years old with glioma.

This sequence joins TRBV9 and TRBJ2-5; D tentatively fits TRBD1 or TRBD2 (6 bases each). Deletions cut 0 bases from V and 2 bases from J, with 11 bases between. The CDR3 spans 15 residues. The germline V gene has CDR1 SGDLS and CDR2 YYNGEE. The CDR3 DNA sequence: TGTGCCAGCAGCGTAGGAGGGGGGACGCAAGAGACCCAGTACTTC. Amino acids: CASSVGGGTQETQYF.

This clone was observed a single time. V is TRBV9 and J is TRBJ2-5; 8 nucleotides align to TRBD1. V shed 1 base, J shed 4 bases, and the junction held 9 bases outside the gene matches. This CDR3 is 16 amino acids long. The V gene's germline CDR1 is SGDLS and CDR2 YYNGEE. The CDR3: CASSVQGQGDIETQYF. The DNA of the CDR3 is TGTGCCAGCAGCGTACAAGGACAGGGAGATATAGAGACCCAGTACTTC.

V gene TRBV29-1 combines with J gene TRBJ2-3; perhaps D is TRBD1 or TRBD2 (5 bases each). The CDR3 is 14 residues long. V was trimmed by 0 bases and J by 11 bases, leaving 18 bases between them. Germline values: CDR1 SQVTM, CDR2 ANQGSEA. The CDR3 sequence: CSVEDWQGLGGQYF. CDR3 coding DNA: TGCAGCGTTGAAGATTGGCAAGGACTTGGGGGGCAGTATTTT.